The 15 T cell receptor beta chains listed next were all sequenced from one sample in a study of breast tumors, draining lymph nodes, adjacent tissues. Using its own MiXCR run on the multiplex PCR reads, TCRdb lists one record per CDR3 protein. Found here are roughly 130,000 distinct CDR3 sequences, just under 20% of them singletons; the top ten hold over 3%. Breast cancer patients provided tissue from their axillary draining lymph nodes. The sample consisted of axillary lymph node tissue. All receptors come from a female donor with breast cancer. Some clones in this sample may be carry-over from other donors' samples.

Comment on this clonotype: With a much larger clone just one base away, this may be a read error. The V and J genes are TRBV11-2 and TRBJ2-3; 13 nucleotides align to TRBD2. The V segment lost 4 bases and the J segment 2 bases; nucleotides outside the gene matches: 3. The germline V gene encodes CDR1 SGHAT and CDR2 FQNNGV. The CDR3 is 16 amino acids. The CDR3 DNA reads as TGTGCCAGCAGCTCAGGACTAGCGGGGGACACAGATACGCAGTATTTT. The encoded protein is CASSSGLAGDTDTQYF.

This clonotype was seen at least ten times. This chain uses TRBV4-2 with TRBJ2-3, with 9 bases matching TRBD2. This CDR3 is 19 amino acids long. Germline assignment: CDR1 LGHNA and CDR2 YNFKEQ. Losses at the gene ends were 6 bases for V and 0 bases for J; bases not matched to a gene: 16. The CDR3 nucleotides read TGTGCCAGCAGTCGACACCGACTAGCGGAAGCCGGTAGCACAGATACGCAGTATTTT. Its translation: CASSRHRLAEAGSTDTQYF.

This clonotype occurred many times. CDR3 sequence (DNA): TGTGCCAGCAGCTTGGGTGCCGGAAACTATGGCTACACCTTC. Residues: CASSLGAGNYGYTF. The chain recombines TRBV11-2 with TRBJ1-2; D remains ambiguous. V dropped 3 bases and J dropped 2 bases, with 10 bases sitting between them. The CDR3 sequence is 14 residues long. CDR1 is SGHAT, CDR2 FQNNGV, per germline.

There are many counts of this clonotype. Here the CDR3 DNA reads TGTGCCAGCAGTCCCTCGGGCGCCCCAACTCCGTACTTC. This gives the protein CASSPSGAPTPYF. The chain recombines TRBV7-9 with TRBJ2-5; unclear D gene. Germline CDR1 is SEHNR and CDR2 is FQNEAQ (reference sequence). The V end was cut by 6 bases, the J end by 13 bases, with 21 bases between. This CDR3 has 13 residues.

This clonotype occurred many times. The chain recombines TRBV19 with TRBJ1-3; 7 nucleotides agree with TRBD1. The CDR3 sequence is 16 residues long. The V gene end was trimmed by 5 bases and the J gene end by 8 bases; junction bases not matched to a gene: 15. In germline, CDR1 is LNHDA, CDR2 SQIVND (reference sequence). DNA of the CDR3: TGTGCCAGTAGTCCTTCTTGGACAGGACGTGTGCACACCATATATTTT. Protein: CASSPSWTGRVHTIYF.

This clonotype was observed many times. The chain employs TRBV6-5 and TRBJ2-7; D perhaps matches TRBD1 (6 bases). This CDR3 has 14 amino acids. V dropped 4 bases and J dropped 0 bases, with 10 bases sitting between them. The V gene's germline CDR1 is MNHEY and CDR2 SVGAGI. CDR3: CASSSRGSSYEQYF. The CDR3 bases are TGTGCCAGCAGTTCTAGGGGGAGCTCCTACGAGCAGTACTTC.

This clonotype was picked up many times. The chain has TRBV20-1 and TRBJ2-5; D unclear. The CDR3 is made up of 13 amino acids. Germline V lookup: CDR1 DFQATT, CDR2 SNEGSKA (reference sequence). V was trimmed by 6 bases and J by 2 bases, leaving 13 bases between them. In DNA, the CDR3 is TGCAGTGCGAGCGAAGGCAAACAAGAGACCCAGTACTTC. Residues: CSASEGKQETQYF.

This clonotype has a count of ten or more. The chain links TRBV28 to TRBJ1-6; D is unresolved. The CDR3 runs to 14 residues. CDR1 and CDR2 from the germline V gene are MDHEN and SYDVKM. The V and J ends lost 5 bases and 6 bases respectively, with 11 bases between them. The CDR3: CASSPRSGNSPLHF. In DNA, the CDR3 is TGTGCCAGCAGTCCGCGGTCGGGTAATTCACCCCTCCACTTT.

This chain uses TRBV11-2 with TRBJ1-4, with TRBD1 matching 7 bases. J lost 12 bases, V lost 5 bases, and 12 bases had no gene match. Germline V CDR1 and CDR2: SGHAT, FQNNGV. The CDR3 consists of 14 residues. The CDR3 region is CASSIRGDREELFF. The CDR3 DNA follows: TGTGCCAGCAGCATCAGGGGTGACAGGGAAGAACTGTTTTTT.

As regards this clonotype: The conserved phenylalanine or tryptophan is not found at the CDR3 terminus, so this likely reflects a read error. This chain links TRBV28 with TRBJ2-6; possible D gene TRBD2, 6 bases. The CDR3 length is 16 residues. Per germline, CDR1 MDHEN and CDR2 SYDVKM. V was clipped by 3 bases and J by 0 bases, with 9 bases between them. DNA for the CDR3: TGTGCCAGCAGTTTGTCGGACTACTCTGGGGCCAACGTCCTGACTTCC. It is translated as CASSLSDYSGANVLTS.

In this sample, this clonotype turned up many times. The chain recombines TRBV6-5 with TRBJ2-7; a possible D gene is TRBD2 (5 bases). The V and J ends lost 1 base and 7 bases respectively, with 17 bases between them. Germline V CDR1 and CDR2: MNHEY, SVGAGI. This CDR3 is 15 amino acids long. CDR3: CASSYFGPNRGEQYF. In nucleotides, the CDR3 is TGTGCCAGCAGTTACTTCGGGCCTAATCGCGGGGAGCAGTACTTC.

As regards this clonotype: A single base separates this from a much larger clone, so it may be a read error. The chain joins TRBV3-1 to TRBJ1-2; tentatively, D is TRBD1 (5 bases). CDR1 and CDR2 (germline): LGHDT, YNNKEL (reference sequence). The CDR3 has 15 residues. The CDR3 bases are TGTGCCAGCAACCAACGGGCGGACACTAACTATGGCTACACCTTC. Translated: CASNQRADTNYGYTF. The full variable domain, with the rest looked up from reference TRBV3-1 and TRBJ1-2, is DTAVSQTPKYLVTQMGNDKSIKCEQNLGHDTMYWYKQDSKKFLKIMFSYNNKELIINETVPNRFSPKSPDKAHLNLHINSLELGDSAVYFCASNQRADTNYGYTFGSGTRLTVV.

This clonotype was counted many times. This chain uses TRBV2 with TRBJ2-3; possible D gene TRBD2, 6 bases. The germline CDR1 and CDR2 sequences are SNHLY and FYNNEI. This CDR3 is 14 amino acids long. V shed 1 base and J shed 7 bases, with 12 bases lying between them. The CDR3: CASSEDRTINTQYF. As DNA, the CDR3 is TGTGCCAGCAGTGAAGACAGGACTATAAATACGCAGTATTTT.

This clonotype was counted at least ten times. The rearrangement links TRBV20-1 to TRBJ1-5; D remains ambiguous. The CDR3 has 13 amino acids. V was trimmed by 6 bases and J by 4 bases, leaving 13 bases between them. Germline V gives CDR1 DFQATT, CDR2 SNEGSKA (reference sequence). DNA for the CDR3: TGCAGTGCCACCCCGTCGGATAATCAGCCCCAGCATTTT. Amino acids: CSATPSDNQPQHF.

This clonotype showed up many times. The chain is built from TRBV6-6 and TRBJ2-7, with D unclear. Germline assignment: CDR1 MNHNY and CDR2 SVGAGI (reference sequence). This CDR3 region has 12 residues. V was cut by 2 bases and J by 5 bases, with 7 bases left in between. The CDR3 reads CASSYIQNEQYF. CDR3 DNA sequence: TGTGCCAGCAGTTACATTCAGAACGAGCAGTACTTC.